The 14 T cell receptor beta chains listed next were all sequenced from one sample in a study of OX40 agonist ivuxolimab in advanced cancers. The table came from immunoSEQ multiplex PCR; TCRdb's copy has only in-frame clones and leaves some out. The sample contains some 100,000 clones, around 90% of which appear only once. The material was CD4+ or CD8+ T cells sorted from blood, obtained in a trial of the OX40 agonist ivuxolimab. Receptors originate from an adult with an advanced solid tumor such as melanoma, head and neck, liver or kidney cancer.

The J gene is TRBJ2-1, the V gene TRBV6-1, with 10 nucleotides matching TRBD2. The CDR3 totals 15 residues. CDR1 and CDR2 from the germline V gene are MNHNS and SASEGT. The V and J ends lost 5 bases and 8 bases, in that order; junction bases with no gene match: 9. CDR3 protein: CASSLLSGGADEQFF. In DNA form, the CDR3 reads TGTGCCAGCAGTCTTCTCAGCGGGGGGGCCGATGAGCAGTTCTTC.

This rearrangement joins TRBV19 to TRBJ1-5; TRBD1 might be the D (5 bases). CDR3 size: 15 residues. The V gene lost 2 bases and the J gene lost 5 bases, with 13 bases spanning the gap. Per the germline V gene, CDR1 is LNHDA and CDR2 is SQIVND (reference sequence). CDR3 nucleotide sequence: TGTGCCAGTAGTATAAAACGGGGGAGAGATCAGCCCCAGCATTTT. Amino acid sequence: CASSIKRGRDQPQHF.

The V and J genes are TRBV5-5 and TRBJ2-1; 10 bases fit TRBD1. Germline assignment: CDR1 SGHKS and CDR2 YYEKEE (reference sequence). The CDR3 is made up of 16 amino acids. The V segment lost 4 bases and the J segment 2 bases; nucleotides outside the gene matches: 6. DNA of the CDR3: TGTGCCAGCAGCCTGAGGACAGGGGGACCCTACAATGAGCAGTTCTTC. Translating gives CASSLRTGGPYNEQFF.

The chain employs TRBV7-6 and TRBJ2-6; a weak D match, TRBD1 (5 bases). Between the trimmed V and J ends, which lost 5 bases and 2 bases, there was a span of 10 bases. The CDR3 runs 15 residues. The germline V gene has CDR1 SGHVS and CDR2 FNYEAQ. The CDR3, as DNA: TGTGCCAGCAGCCCCACCAGGGCTGGGGCCAACGTCCTGACTTTC. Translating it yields CASSPTRAGANVLTF. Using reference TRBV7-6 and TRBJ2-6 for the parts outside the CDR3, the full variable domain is GAGVSQSPRYKVTKRGQDVALRCDPISGHVSLYWYRQALGQGPEFLTYFNYEAQQDKSGLPNDRFSAERPEGSISTLTIQRTEQRDSAMYRCASSPTRAGANVLTFGAGSRLTVL.

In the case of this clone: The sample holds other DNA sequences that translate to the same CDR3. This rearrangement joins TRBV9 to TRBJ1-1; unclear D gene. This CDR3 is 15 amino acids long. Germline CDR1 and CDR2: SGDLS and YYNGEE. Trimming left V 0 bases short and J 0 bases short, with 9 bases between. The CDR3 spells CASSVDPVMNTEAFF. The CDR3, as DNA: TGTGCCAGCAGCGTAGACCCAGTCATGAACACTGAAGCTTTCTTT.

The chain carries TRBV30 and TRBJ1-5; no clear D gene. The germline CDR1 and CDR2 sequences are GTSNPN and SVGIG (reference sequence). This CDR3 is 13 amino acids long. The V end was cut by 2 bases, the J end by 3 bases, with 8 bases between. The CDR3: CAWSPLPNQPQHF. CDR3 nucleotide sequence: TGTGCCTGGAGTCCCCTACCCAATCAGCCCCAGCATTTT.

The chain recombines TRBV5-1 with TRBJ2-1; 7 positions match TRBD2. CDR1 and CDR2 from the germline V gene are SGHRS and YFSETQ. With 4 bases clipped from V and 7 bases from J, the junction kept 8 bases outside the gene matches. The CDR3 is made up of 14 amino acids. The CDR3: CASSASGLLNEQFF. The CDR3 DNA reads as TGCGCCAGCAGCGCATCGGGACTATTAAATGAGCAGTTCTTC.

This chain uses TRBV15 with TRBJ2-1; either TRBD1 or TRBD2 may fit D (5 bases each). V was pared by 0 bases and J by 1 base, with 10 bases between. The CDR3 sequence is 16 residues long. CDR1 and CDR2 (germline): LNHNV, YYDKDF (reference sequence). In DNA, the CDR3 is TGTGCCACCAGCAGAGATCGTGGGGGATCCTACAATGAGCAGTTCTTC. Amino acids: CATSRDRGGSYNEQFF. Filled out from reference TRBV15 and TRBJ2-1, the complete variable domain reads DAMVIQNPRYQVTQFGKPVTLSCSQTLNHNVMYWYQQKSSQAPKLLFHYYDKDFNNEADTPDNFQSRRPNTSFCFLDIRSPGLGDTAMYLCATSRDRGGSYNEQFFGPGTRLTVL.

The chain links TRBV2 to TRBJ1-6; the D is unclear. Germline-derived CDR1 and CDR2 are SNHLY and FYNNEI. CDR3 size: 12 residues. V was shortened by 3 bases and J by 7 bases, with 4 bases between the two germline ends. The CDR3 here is CASSDTNSPLHF. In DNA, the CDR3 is TGTGCCAGCAGTGATACAAATTCACCCCTCCACTTT.

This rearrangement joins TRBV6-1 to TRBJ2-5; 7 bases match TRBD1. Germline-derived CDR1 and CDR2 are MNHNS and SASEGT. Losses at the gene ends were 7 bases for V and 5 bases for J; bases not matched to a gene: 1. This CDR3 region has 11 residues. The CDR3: CASIQGETQYF. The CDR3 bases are TGTGCCAGCATACAGGGGGAGACCCAGTACTTC.

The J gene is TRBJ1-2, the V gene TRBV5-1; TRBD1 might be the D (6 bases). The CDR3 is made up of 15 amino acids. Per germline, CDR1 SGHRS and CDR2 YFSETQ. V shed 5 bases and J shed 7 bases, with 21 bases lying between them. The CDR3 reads CASSETQTGFGGYTF. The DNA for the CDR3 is TGCGCCAGCAGTGAAACACAAACAGGGTTCGGTGGCTACACCTTC.

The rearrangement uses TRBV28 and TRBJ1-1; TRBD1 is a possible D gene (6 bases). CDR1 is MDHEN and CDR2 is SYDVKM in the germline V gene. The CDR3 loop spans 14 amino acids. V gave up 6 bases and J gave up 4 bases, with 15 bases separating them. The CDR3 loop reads CASSSMGGGTEAFF. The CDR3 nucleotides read TGTGCCAGCAGCTCAATGGGAGGGGGCACTGAAGCTTTCTTT.

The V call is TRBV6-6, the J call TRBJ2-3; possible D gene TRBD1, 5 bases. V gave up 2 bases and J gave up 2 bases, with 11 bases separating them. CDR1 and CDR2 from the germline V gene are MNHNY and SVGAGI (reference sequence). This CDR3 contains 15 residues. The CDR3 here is CASSYGQGLTDTQYF. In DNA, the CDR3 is TGTGCCAGCAGTTACGGGCAGGGCCTCACAGATACGCAGTATTTT.

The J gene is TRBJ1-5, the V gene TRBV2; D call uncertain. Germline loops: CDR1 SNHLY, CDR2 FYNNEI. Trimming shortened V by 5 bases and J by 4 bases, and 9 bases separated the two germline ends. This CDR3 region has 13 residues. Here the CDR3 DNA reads TGTGCCAGCAGTCACGACGGGAATCAGCCCCAGCATTTT. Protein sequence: CASSHDGNQPQHF.